Presented here are 8 T cell receptor beta chains from one specimen sequenced in a study of early T cells in non-severe SARS-CoV-2 infection. MiXCR, run by TCRdb on the 5' RACE reads, gives a single entry per CDR3 protein. Of approximately 76,000 distinct CDR3 sequences listed, approximately 13% are singletons. The source material was whole blood. The receptors stem from an adult who was a healthcare worker with PCR-confirmed SARS-CoV-2 infection or an uninfected control (not recorded which).

Details on this clonotype: This clone may be a read error of a much larger clone one base away. Here the CDR3 reads CVAGGPNEQFF. Here the CDR3 DNA reads TGTGTCGCTGGGGGTCCGAATGAGCAGTTCTTC. The chain carries TRBV28 and TRBJ2-1; the D call may be TRBD1 or TRBD2 (5 bases each). The CDR3 is 11 residues long. Germline CDR1 and CDR2: MDHEN and SYDVKM.

The gene calls are TRBV6-2 or TRBV6-3 and TRBJ1-1; 8 bases match TRBD1. Germline V gene data show CDR1 as MNHEY and CDR2 as SVGEGT. The CDR3 runs 18 residues. After removal of 2 bases from V and 5 bases from J, the junction contained 16 bases not matched to a gene. The CDR3 loop is CASSYHLLDRAQRTEAFF. The CDR3 DNA reads as TGTGCCAGCAGTTACCATCTCCTGGACAGGGCTCAGAGGACTGAAGCTTTCTTT.

This clonotype was counted once. This rearrangement joins TRBV6-2 or TRBV6-3 to TRBJ2-1; 8 bases map to TRBD2. V trimming: 4 bases; J trimming: 7 bases; junction bases outside the gene matches: 9. The CDR3 is 15 amino acids. CDR1 MNHEY and CDR2 SVGEGT come from the germline V gene. As DNA, the CDR3 is TGTGCCAGCAGTTTGCTCGGGGGGGCCGGAAATGAGCAGTTCTTC. It yields the protein CASSLLGGAGNEQFF.

This clonotype came up many times. The chain employs TRBV13 and TRBJ2-2; D is undetermined. V was cut by 0 bases and J by 2 bases, with 10 bases left in between. This CDR3 has 16 amino acids. Germline V CDR1 and CDR2: PRHDT, FYEKMQ (reference sequence). CDR3 bases: TGTGCCAGCAGCTTAGGGAGAAGGGAAAACACCGGGGAGCTGTTTTTT. Translated: CASSLGRRENTGELFF.

This clonotype appeared many times. V and J are TRBV6-2 or TRBV6-3 and TRBJ1-2, with TRBD1 matching over 7 bases. Germline-derived CDR1 and CDR2 are MNHEY and SVGEGT. The CDR3 consists of 15 residues. V shed 4 bases and J 4 bases; nucleotides not matched to a gene: 9. CDR3 nucleotide sequence: TGTGCCAGCAGTTGGGACTTACAGGGGACCTATGGCTACACCTTC. Translating gives CASSWDLQGTYGYTF.

This chain links TRBV28 with TRBJ2-7; D is unclear. The CDR3 contains 13 residues. Germline values: CDR1 MDHEN, CDR2 SYDVKM. V was shortened by 8 bases and J by 0 bases, with 11 bases between the two germline ends. CDR3 DNA: TGTGCCAGCCAAAGGTTATCCTCCTACGAGCAGTACTTC. It translates to CASQRLSSYEQYF.

In its sample, this clonotype was seen many times. V and J are TRBV27 and TRBJ1-2, with D possibly being TRBD1 (6 bases). The length of the CDR3 is 14 residues. Trimming left V 3 bases short and J 8 bases short, with 16 bases between. Per germline, CDR1 MNHEY and CDR2 SMNVEV (reference sequence). The CDR3 bases are TGTGCCAGCAGTTTCCGGCACAGGGCCGAAGGCTACACCTTC. This gives the protein CASSFRHRAEGYTF.

The chain uses TRBV29-1 and TRBJ2-2; D possibly corresponds to TRBD2 (5 bases). Per germline, CDR1 SQVTM and CDR2 ANQGSEA. CDR3 size: 14 residues. The germline V and J ends were trimmed by 5 bases and 1 base, with 11 bases remaining between them. Written as DNA, the CDR3 is TGCAGCGTTTCGGGGAGCGGGAACACCGGGGAGCTGTTTTTT. This encodes CSVSGSGNTGELFF.